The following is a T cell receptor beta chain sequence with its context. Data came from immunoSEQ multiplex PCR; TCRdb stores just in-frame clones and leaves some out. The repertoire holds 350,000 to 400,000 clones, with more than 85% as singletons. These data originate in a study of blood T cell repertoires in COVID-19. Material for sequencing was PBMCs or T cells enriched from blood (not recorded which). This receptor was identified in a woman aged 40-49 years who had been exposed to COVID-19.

CDR3 protein: CSARVGLEAFF. In DNA, the CDR3 is TGCAGTGCTAGAGTTGGACTTGAAGCTTTCTTT. This chain joins TRBV20-1 and TRBJ1-1, with unresolved D. CDR3 length: 11 residues. In germline, CDR1 is DFQATT, CDR2 SNEGSKA (reference sequence). V lost 1 base and J lost 7, with 7 bases in between.